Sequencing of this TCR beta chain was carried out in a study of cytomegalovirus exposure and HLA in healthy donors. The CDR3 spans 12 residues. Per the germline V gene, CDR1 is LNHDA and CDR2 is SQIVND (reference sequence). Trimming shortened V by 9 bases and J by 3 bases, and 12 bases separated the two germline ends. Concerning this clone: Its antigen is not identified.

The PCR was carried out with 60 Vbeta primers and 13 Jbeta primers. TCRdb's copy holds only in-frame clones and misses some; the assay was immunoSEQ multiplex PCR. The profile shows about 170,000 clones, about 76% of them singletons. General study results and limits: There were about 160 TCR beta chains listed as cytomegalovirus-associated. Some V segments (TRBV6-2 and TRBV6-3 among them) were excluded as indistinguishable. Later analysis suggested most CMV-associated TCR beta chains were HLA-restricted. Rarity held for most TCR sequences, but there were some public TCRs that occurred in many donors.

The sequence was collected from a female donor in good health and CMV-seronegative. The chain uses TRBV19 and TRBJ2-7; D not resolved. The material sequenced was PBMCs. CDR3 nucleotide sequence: TGTGCCAGCGCCGGGTCTTTCTACGAGCAGTACTTC. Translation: CASAGSFYEQYF.